The 8 T cell receptor beta chains below were found in one sample sequenced in a study of blood T cell repertoires in COVID-19. TCRdb keeps only in-frame clones here, not all; method: immunoSEQ multiplex PCR. The sample contains 70,000 to 100,000 clones, around 80% of which appear only once. Sample: peripheral blood. These receptors came from a man in his fifties or sixties with active or convalescent COVID-19.

V is TRBV10-1 and J is TRBJ1-5, with 7 nucleotides matching TRBD1. Germline-derived CDR1 and CDR2 are WNHNN and SYGVQD (reference sequence). The CDR3 consists of 13 residues. The J segment lost 4 bases and the V segment lost 8 bases, leaving 5 bases of the junction unmatched. CDR3 protein: CASQGGVNQPQHF. The CDR3 DNA reads as TGCGCCAGCCAGGGGGGCGTAAATCAGCCCCAGCATTTT.

The chain uses TRBV4-3 and TRBJ2-3, with D unclear. The ends were cut back, 4 bases at V and 0 bases at J, with 11 bases in the middle. Germline assignment: CDR1 LGHNA and CDR2 YSLEER. This CDR3 has 15 amino acids. The CDR3 coding sequence is TGCGCCAGCAGCCCGAAGCCCGGTAGCACAGATACGCAGTATTTT. It is translated as CASSPKPGSTDTQYF.

This clone was detected only once. V is TRBV2 and J is TRBJ1-1; weak D call: TRBD1 (5 bases). The germline CDR1 and CDR2 sequences are SNHLY and FYNNEI. This CDR3 comprises 16 residues. Deletions cut 7 bases from V and 0 bases from J, with 18 bases between. CDR3 DNA: TGTGCCAGCATAAGGGCTGACAGCCGAATGAACACTGAAGCTTTCTTT. This codes for CASIRADSRMNTEAFF.

This clone showed up just once. This chain connects TRBV11-2 to TRBJ1-4, with 7 bases identical to TRBD1. This CDR3 has 14 residues. Germline V gene sequence: CDR1 SGHAT, CDR2 FQNNGV. With 2 bases clipped from V and 11 bases from J, the junction kept 8 bases outside the gene matches. The CDR3 spells CASSLWSGGGKLFF. The CDR3 DNA follows: TGTGCCAGCAGCTTATGGTCAGGGGGTGGGAAACTGTTTTTT.

The chain uses TRBV2 and TRBJ2-1; the match to TRBD1 covers 7 bases. The CDR3 consists of 12 residues. From germline, CDR1 is SNHLY and CDR2 FYNNEI. Losses at the gene ends were 7 bases for V and 10 bases for J; bases not matched to a gene: 7. CDR3 loop: CASTLQGTEQFF. CDR3 DNA sequence: TGTGCCAGCACCCTACAGGGGACGGAGCAGTTCTTC. Based on the CDR3 plus reference TRBV2 and TRBJ2-1, the full variable domain is EPEVTQTPSHQVTQMGQEVILRCVPISNHLYFYWYRQILGQKVEFLVSFYNNEISEKSEIFDDQFSVERPDGSNFTLKIRSTKLEDSAMYFCASTLQGTEQFFGPGTRLTVL.

In its sample, this clone was seen once. For the CDR3, the DNA is TGTGCCAGCTCAACTAGCGGCTATGAGCAGTTCTTC. It encodes CASSTSGYEQFF. The chain couples TRBV18 to TRBJ2-1; TRBD2 matches 8 bases. Germline V CDR1 and CDR2: KGHSH, LQKENI. Losses at the gene ends were 5 bases for V and 8 bases for J; bases not matched to a gene: 2. The CDR3 extends over 12 amino acids.

This sequence joins TRBV2 and TRBJ1-6; D remains ambiguous. The germline CDR1 and CDR2 sequences are SNHLY and FYNNEI. V lost 0 bases, J lost 16 bases, and 7 bases lay in between. The CDR3 covers 11 residues. The CDR3 is CASSEALELHF. DNA of the CDR3: TGTGCCAGCAGTGAAGCACTTGAACTCCACTTT.

The rearrangement links TRBV7-9 to TRBJ2-7; 9 nucleotides match TRBD1. V lost 4 bases to trimming and J lost 12 bases; unmatched junction nucleotides: 10. CDR3 size: 13 residues. Germline V CDR1 and CDR2: SEHNR, FQNEAQ (reference sequence). CDR3 in DNA: TGTGCCAGCAGCTCCTCCGGGACAGGGCGTCCGTACGTC. This translates into CASSSSGTGRPYV.